This T cell receptor (beta chain) came from a study of cytomegalovirus exposure and HLA in healthy donors (dated by TCRdb to between 2016 and 2019). Study-level background: An earlier analysis of about 530 of the donors reported 276 Gb of sequence data and about 120 million unique TCR beta sequences obtained from some 200 million T cells. An early release covering about 600 HLA-typed donors comprised approximately 300 gigabases of sequencing data and approximately 80 million unique TCR sequences. Of the roughly 400 genotyped donors, roughly 80% fell in the genetic ancestry cluster associated with self-reported Caucasian donors. The aim of the study was to test whether cataloging public T cell receptors could identify signatures of past pathogen exposure. Using immunosequencing, the study profiled T cell repertoires from fewer than 700 subjects and related those repertoires to cytomegalovirus serostatus. Along with the approximately 670-subject first cohort, a separate validation cohort of over a hundred different subjects was used. To predict cytomegalovirus infection status, the study combined high-throughput TCR immunosequencing, statistical association of individual TCRs with disease status, and machine learning. In a later analysis, previously published TCR beta repertoires from 666 donors were re-analyzed and high-resolution HLA genotyping was added so that TCR occurrence patterns could be studied. Rather than drawing on any new phenotypic data, the later analysis identified candidate immune exposures from TCR beta sequences and the way those sequences occurred across donors. An earlier analysis of 587 of the donors used high-throughput TCR beta sequencing to judge whether each TCR beta V gene segment behaved as functional or pseudogenic. Alongside the repertoire data, information on donor age, sex, ethnicity and CMV serostatus was compiled. In a later genetic analysis, genome-wide SNP genotypes for about 60% of the 666 donors were used, and that subset was treated as a discovery cohort. All discovery cohort repertoires had been generated on a single sequencing platform. Class I and class II HLA loci were covered by the typing at four-digit resolution. The number of typed donors differed by locus: about 629-640 for A, B, C, DRB1 and DQB1; 522 for DQA1; over 600 for DPA1; and roughly 470 for DPB1. Several DR-DQ haplotypes were handled as single units for association and clustering because linkage in the cohort was strong. On average, about 200,000 unique TCR beta nucleotide sequences were sequenced per donor among a few hundred genotyped donors of the cohort, with roughly 18% of those sequences being non-productive. Paper-wide results and their limitations: In a later analysis, 16,951 TCR beta sequences were associated with specific HLA alleles at a false discovery rate of 0.05. In a later genetic analysis, fewer N-insertions in productive TCRs were reported among donors in an Asian-associated ancestry cluster than the approximately 630-donor mean. A group of highly shared sequence variants was considered likely to be a technical artifact of the sequencing pipeline. Seventeen rarely observed V segments, including chromosome 9 orphons, were excluded from the earlier analysis of about 500 of the donors because counts were too low. Sequencing depth was assumed to be roughly uniform across donors in the presence/absence analyses, though that assumption may not hold. The study gave a list of about 170 TCR beta chains associated with cytomegalovirus. Correlated functional status among segregating V segments might be attributable to linkage disequilibrium, but an unknown experimental factor could not be ruled out. A few of the identified cytomegalovirus-associated TCR beta chains were confirmed in vitro to be specific for cytomegalovirus antigens. In a later analysis, HLA-associated TCR beta chains showed more clonal expansion and lower generation probabilities than non-associated chains that were equally common. The only immune exposure information available for the cohort was CMV serostatus. Most CMV-associated TCR beta chains appeared to be HLA-restricted in a later analysis, and the HLA associations seemed to be driven largely by CMV exposure. V-gene and J-gene trimming of TCR beta chains was associated with a missense DCLRE1C variant in a later genetic analysis, and the association was replicated in an independent cohort. The authors suggested that the approach could potentially be generalized to other disease states and immunological phenotypes. Because HLA typing was missing for some donors at each locus, association tests included only the typed subset. A later analysis found that TCR association rates varied across HLA loci, with DRB1 alleles showing the most associated TCRs and HLA-C alleles the fewest. The classifier was reported to diagnose cytomegalovirus status with high specificity and sensitivity in both the original cohort and the validation cohort. Some IMGT-functional V segments, including TRBV6-2 and TRBV6-3, could not be told apart with the 87-base-pair reads, so those segments were excluded. An earlier analysis of around 500 of the donors showed that most TCR beta V segments appeared in productive rearrangements either about 90% or about 30% of the time, which broadly matched IMGT annotations. This cohort had only TCR beta chains sequenced, and the lack of alpha or paired-chain data limited which features could be detected. When HLA alleles, especially DR and DQ, strongly co-occurred, TCR associations were difficult to assign to individual alleles. Across donors, most TCR sequences were observed very rarely, whereas some public TCRs were present in many individuals. A further reported finding was that TCR beta sequences accurately predicted the HLA-A and HLA-B alleles for most subjects in the first cohort. According to a later analysis, parvovirus B19, influenza, CMV and Epstein-Barr virus appeared linked to several top co-occurrence clusters.

Preparation of the library involved the immunoSEQ multiplex PCR assay. For the multiplex PCR, a mixture combining 60 forward primers for TCR Vbeta segments and 13 reverse primers for TCR Jbeta segments was used. A multiplex PCR assay on genomic DNA amplified the CDR3 region of rearranged TCR beta genes. On the Illumina HiSeq System, the amplified TCR beta libraries were sequenced as 87-base-pair reads. Per the source publication's procedure: Across the 600 to 700 repertoires, a later analysis counted roughly 77 million unique TCR beta chains, roughly 11 million of which were shared by at least two donors. To remove PCR and sequencing errors, raw reads were error-corrected and collapsed into unique sequences using a nearest-neighbor algorithm that merged closely related sequences. V, D and J gene segments were assigned by aligning CDR3 sequences to IMGT reference sequences. For a sequence to be retained, a match of at least six nucleotides was required to both a V gene segment and a J gene segment. A rearrangement was called productive if the CDR3 had no stop codons and remained in frame with V and J, and every other rearrangement was called non-productive. CDR3 was defined by IMGT convention, running from the second conserved V-encoded cysteine to the conserved J-encoded phenylalanine. In an earlier analysis of around 640 of the donors, sequences lacking an unambiguous match to a single V gene segment were excluded. In an earlier analysis of approximately 590 of the donors, a V segment was called functional when productive rearrangements were above 56.7%, and segregating when the standard deviation between donors exceeded 5%. A statistical classification framework was built for diagnosing cytomegalovirus status from the catalog of TCR beta chain sequences. V and J gene assignment, in a later analysis, came from comparing TCR nucleotide sequences with IMGT/GENE-DB human TR gene sequences. A later analysis assigned CDR3 sequences and most-parsimonious VDJ recombination scenarios with the TCRdist pipeline. A later analysis defined each TCR beta chain by its CDR3 amino acid sequence plus V-gene family, and excluded reads lacking a unique V-gene family. To address suspected cross-contamination and a sequencing artifact, a later analysis removed roughly 580 highly shared, low-generation-probability nucleotide sequences. For each public chain, a later analysis derived a clonal expansion index from normalized ranks of inferred template counts within each repertoire. Generation probabilities in a later analysis came from a VDJ recombination model fitted to out-of-frame rearrangements, and those results were checked against IGoR. In a later analysis, TCR-TCR, TCR-HLA and TCR-CMV co-occurrence was scored with hypergeometric tests, and a repertoire-size bias correction was applied to TCR pairs. In a later analysis, false discovery rates were estimated by permuting HLA or CMV assignments 20 times. In a later analysis, co-occurring TCRs were grouped with DBSCAN, and TCRdist sequence similarity was added when clustering was performed within HLA-allele-positive subsets. Repertoires with fewer than 30,000 or more than 120,000 public chains, plus five repertoires with anomalous nucleotide sharing, were excluded from co-occurrence clustering. TCRdb re-hosts the immuneACCESS table, in-frame sequences only. Its copies lack some clones; in the studies checked, an unresolved V gene accounts for under half of them, and the cause for the rest is not known. V and J calls and clone size follow that table, whereas D and trimming were derived from the DNA. In all, the sample holds over 130,000 clones, and about four fifths of those were seen once. The top ten hold around 6.3% of the sample.

There are 15 amino acids in the CDR3, from cysteine to phenylalanine inclusive. Of all the DNA, just the CDR3 is kept, 45 bases in frame from base 1. For CDR1 and CDR2, the germline V gene lists ENHRY and SYGVKD. Trimming takes 5 bases off V and 6 bases off J; junction bases not matched to a gene: 8. Concerning this clone itself: No cognate antigen has been identified for it. Base-call qualities are not available, and no considerably larger clone is one nucleotide away.

The cohort was made up of 650 to 700 healthy bone marrow donors. At the time of sampling, every cohort member was nominally healthy, though immune exposures that went unrecorded were likely present. The donor was CMV seropositive and belonged to the group of 250 to 350 seropositive cohort members. Each donor provided a peripheral blood sample, and peripheral blood mononuclear cells were used for TCR beta sequencing. The Qiagen DNeasy Blood Extraction Kit was used to extract genomic DNA from the blood cell samples. Source material: PBMCs. The rearrangement combines TRBV10-3 with TRBJ1-5; 9 nucleotides in the junction match TRBD1. The clonotype comes from a man over 45 in good health and CMV-seropositive. The DNA sequence is as follows: TGTGCCATCAGTCCGGGACAGGGACGGAGTCAGCCCCAGCATTTT. Its translation reads: CAISPGQGRSQPQHF.